The rows below give T cell receptor beta chains drawn from one sample of a study of blood T cell repertoires in COVID-19. The protocol was immunoSEQ multiplex PCR, while the TCRdb copy is restricted to in-frame clones and leaves out a portion. The table has 250,000 to 300,000 clones, less than 90% seen once. The specimen sequenced was peripheral blood. These receptors were taken from a woman in her 70s with COVID-19, enrolled during active disease. CDR3s include the opening cysteine and the closing phenylalanine or tryptophan. The D gene is left open where the match is weak. For some rows the clone size is stated as once, few or many, or as a class when expanded; others skip it.

v_call	d_call	j_call	clone_size	cdr3_aa	cdr3_nt
TRBV5-4	NA	TRBJ1-6	NA	CASSLDQGGNSPLHF	TGTGCCAGCAGCTTGGATCAGGGTGGTAATTCACCCCTCCACTTT
TRBV7-9	NA	TRBJ1-2	NA	CASTPNTGNGYTF	TGTGCCAGCACCCCGAACACAGGCAATGGCTACACCTTC
TRBV24-1	NA	TRBJ1-5	NA	CATSGSGRVGVFEPQHF	TGTGCCACCAGTGGTTCAGGGCGAGTAGGGGTCTTCGAGCCCCAGCATTTT
TRBV9	NA	TRBJ1-2	NA	CASSVSAGSIYGYTF	TGTGCCAGCAGCGTATCGGCAGGGTCTATCTATGGCTACACCTTC
TRBV6-5	NA	TRBJ2-5	once	CASPGLRGQETQYF	TGTGCCAGCCCCGGTCTTCGGGGCCAAGAGACCCAGTACTTC
TRBV2	NA	TRBJ2-3	NA	CASRGPRGQGEDTQYF	TGTGCCAGCAGGGGTCCGCGGGGTCAGGGAGAGGATACGCAGTATTTT
TRBV10-1	NA	TRBJ2-6	NA	CASSIGAPGANVLTF	TGCGCCAGCAGTATTGGGGCACCTGGGGCCAACGTCCTGACTTTC
TRBV18	TRBD2	TRBJ2-1	NA	CASSWSGGAYEQFF	TGTGCCAGCTCATGGAGCGGGGGGGCATATGAGCAGTTCTTC
TRBV24-1	NA	TRBJ2-5	NA	CATSVGGREETQYF	TGTGCCACCAGTGTCGGGGGTAGAGAAGAGACCCAGTACTTC
TRBV13	TRBD2	TRBJ2-1	NA	CASRFGGGARNEQFF	TGTGCCAGCAGATTTGGCGGGGGGGCCAGAAATGAGCAGTTCTTC
TRBV12-3/TRBV12-4	TRBD1	TRBJ1-1	NA	CASSLQGAAEAFF	TGTGCCAGCAGCCTACAGGGGGCCGCTGAAGCTTTCTTT
TRBV7-9	TRBD1	TRBJ2-3	few	CASSFDRGRTDTQYF	TGTGCCAGCAGCTTCGACAGGGGTCGGACAGATACGCAGTATTTT
TRBV27	NA	TRBJ1-5	NA	CASSRTFGRAFNQPQHF	TGTGCCAGCAGTCGCACCTTCGGCAGGGCTTTCAATCAGCCCCAGCATTTT
TRBV9	NA	TRBJ1-2	few	CASSSGNYGYTF	TGTGCCAGCAGCTCGGGGAACTATGGCTACACCTTC
TRBV5-1	TRBD2	TRBJ2-1	NA	CASSLVLAGGSEQFF	TGCGCCAGCAGCTTGGTGCTAGCGGGGGGCTCTGAGCAGTTCTTC
TRBV11-1	NA	TRBJ2-1	NA	CASRYTGPSSYNEQFF	TGTGCCAGCAGATATACAGGTCCCAGCTCCTACAATGAGCAGTTCTTC
TRBV5-8	TRBD1	TRBJ2-5	NA	CASTQQGAYGETQYF	TGTGCCAGCACCCAACAGGGGGCATATGGGGAGACCCAGTACTTC
TRBV5-6	NA	TRBJ1-2	NA	CASSLYGQLLYGYTF	TGTGCCAGCAGCTTGTACGGACAGCTACTCTATGGCTACACCTTC
TRBV10-3	TRBD1	TRBJ1-2	NA	CAITRQGGDFGGYTF	TGTGCCATCACTCGACAGGGGGGGGACTTCGGTGGCTACACCTTC
TRBV27	TRBD2	TRBJ2-3	NA	CASSFAGTSGGREQYF	TGTGCCAGCAGTTTCGCCGGGACTAGCGGGGGGAGGGAGCAGTATTTT
TRBV10-3	NA	TRBJ1-2	NA	CAISESRGYGYTF	TGTGCCATCAGTGAGTCAAGGGGCTATGGCTACACCTTC
TRBV7-9	NA	TRBJ2-3	NA	CASSPDYLTDTQYF	TGTGCCAGCAGCCCCGACTACCTCACAGATACGCAGTATTTT
TRBV12-5	NA	TRBJ1-2	NA	CANGPVGYTF	TGTGCTAATGGTCCCGTAGGCTACACCTTC
TRBV6-2/TRBV6-3	TRBD1	TRBJ1-1	NA	CASSYLSRGPEAFF	TGTGCCAGCAGTTATCTTTCCAGGGGGCCTGAAGCTTTCTTT
TRBV18	TRBD1	TRBJ1-5	NA	CASSPLPPGQGGGNQPQHF	TGTGCCAGCTCACCGCTCCCCCCGGGACAGGGGGGAGGCAATCAGCCCCAGCATTTT
TRBV5-1	NA	TRBJ1-5	NA	CASSLDTDQPQHF	TGCGCCAGCAGCTTGGATACGGATCAGCCCCAGCATTTT
TRBV5-1	TRBD2	TRBJ2-1	NA	CASSPGGTKNYNEQFF	TGCGCCAGCAGCCCCGGCGGGACTAAGAACTACAATGAGCAGTTCTTC
TRBV5-8	TRBD1	TRBJ1-1	NA	CASSQQGPTEAFF	TGTGCCAGCAGCCAACAGGGGCCCACTGAAGCTTTCTTT
TRBV6-5	NA	TRBJ1-1	NA	CASIWAGVTEAFF	TGTGCCAGCATCTGGGCAGGGGTAACTGAAGCTTTCTTT
TRBV30	NA	TRBJ2-1	NA	CAWSIGAGFNEQFF	TGTGCCTGGAGTATAGGAGCGGGCTTCAATGAGCAGTTCTTC
TRBV14	TRBD1	TRBJ2-7	NA	CASSPRTGLLSPYEQYF	TGTGCCAGCAGCCCTAGGACAGGGCTCTTATCCCCGTACGAGCAGTACTTC
TRBV3-1/TRBV3-2	NA	TRBJ2-1	NA	CASSQEALGPGEEQFF	TGTGCCAGCAGCCAAGAGGCCCTGGGGCCGGGGGAGGAGCAGTTCTTC
TRBV5-4	NA	TRBJ1-1	NA	CASNNRVSTEAFF	TGTGCCAGCAACAACAGGGTGAGCACTGAAGCTTTCTTT
TRBV5-8	TRBD1	TRBJ1-2	NA	CASTHTGEFFYGYTF	TGTGCCAGCACCCATACAGGGGAGTTTTTCTATGGCTACACCTTC
TRBV24-1	NA	TRBJ2-2	NA	CATGHNTGELFF	TGTGCCACCGGGCATAACACCGGGGAGCTGTTTTTT
TRBV6-6	TRBD1	TRBJ1-4	NA	CASSPRDRAANEKLFF	TGTGCCAGCAGTCCCCGGGACAGGGCGGCTAATGAAAAACTGTTTTTT
TRBV20-1	NA	TRBJ1-2	NA	CSPWTEYGYTF	TGCAGTCCCTGGACAGAGTATGGCTACACCTTC
TRBV20-1	TRBD1	TRBJ1-5	NA	CSATRQDREHF	TGCAGTGCTACCCGTCAAGACAGGGAGCATTTT
TRBV21-1	NA	TRBJ2-2	NA	CASSKARDRENTGELFF	TGTGCCAGCAGCAAAGCTAGGGACAGGGAGAACACCGGGGAGCTGTTTTTT
TRBV5-1	TRBD1	TRBJ2-7	NA	CASSPGTASSYEQYF	TGCGCCAGCAGCCCTGGGACAGCGAGCTCCTACGAGCAGTACTTC
TRBV5-8	NA	TRBJ1-6	NA	CASSRQNSPLHF	TGTGCCAGCAGCCGACAAAATTCACCCCTCCACTTT
TRBV9	NA	TRBJ2-1	NA	CASSDRDYNEQFF	TGTGCCAGCAGCGACCGGGACTACAATGAGCAGTTCTTC
TRBV4-2	NA	TRBJ2-1	NA	CASTPFENGNEQFF	TGTGCCAGCACCCCATTTGAGAACGGGAATGAGCAGTTCTTC
TRBV28	NA	TRBJ2-7	NA	CASISRSYEQYF	TGTGCCAGCATTAGTAGATCCTACGAGCAGTACTTC
TRBV19	TRBD1	TRBJ1-2	many	CASSIDGTEIYGYTF	TGTGCCAGTAGTATAGATGGGACAGAGATCTATGGCTACACCTTC
TRBV6-5	NA	TRBJ2-1	once	CAGGWAYNEQFF	TGTGCCGGGGGGTGGGCCTACAATGAGCAGTTCTTC
TRBV9	TRBD2	TRBJ2-3	NA	CASSPRGAGGSGMSADTQYF	TGTGCCAGCAGCCCCCGGGGAGCGGGGGGATCGGGGATGTCGGCAGATACGCAGTATTTT
TRBV10-3	TRBD1	TRBJ2-7	NA	CAISGEGARFGF	TGTGCCATCAGTGGAGAGGGGGCTCGTTTCGGCTTC